One sample yielded the 10 T cell receptor beta chains listed below, sequenced in a study of T cell responses to AZD1222 COVID-19 vaccine. Produced via immunoSEQ multiplex PCR; TCRdb's table is partial and in-frame only. Of some 130,000 clones listed, about 93% are singletons. The specimen comprised peripheral blood, sampled 28 days after the second AZD1222 dose. The source of these receptors is an adult who received the AZD1222 COVID-19 vaccine.

The CDR3 nucleotides read TGTGCCAGCAGTCAGGGGGGAAACTATGGCTACACCTTC. This sequence encodes CASSQGGNYGYTF. The rearrangement links TRBV7-8 to TRBJ1-2, with TRBD1 matching 7 bases. Trimming removed 6 bases from V and 2 bases from J; junction bases left unmatched: 3. Germline CDR1 reads SGHVS; CDR2 reads FQNEAQ. The CDR3 runs to 13 residues.

To note about this clone: Other nucleotide sequences from this sample produce the same CDR3. This chain joins TRBV7-2 and TRBJ2-7; tentative D call: TRBD2 (6 bases). V was shortened by 0 bases and J by 0 bases, with 6 bases between the two germline ends. Germline V CDR1 and CDR2: SGHTA, FQGNSA. CDR3 length: 14 amino acids. CDR3 coding DNA: TGTGCCAGCAGCTTAGCCGGGGGCTCCTACGAGCAGTACTTC. It translates to CASSLAGGSYEQYF.

This chain joins TRBV5-1 and TRBJ1-2; 8 nucleotides align to TRBD1. From germline, CDR1 is SGHRS and CDR2 YFSETQ. The CDR3 has 14 residues. With V trimmed by 5 bases and J by 7 bases, 10 bases remained unmatched. The CDR3 DNA reads as TGCGCCAGCAGTACTCCGGGACAGGTGATTGGCTACACCTTC. Protein: CASSTPGQVIGYTF.

The V gene is TRBV12-3 or TRBV12-4, the J gene TRBJ2-5; TRBD2 agrees at 7 bases. The CDR3 has 13 residues. Unmatched junction bases numbered 5, after V lost 1 base and J lost 9 bases. The CDR3 nucleotides read TGTGCCAGCAGTTTAGGGGGGGGGAAGGCCCAGTACTTC. Protein sequence: CASSLGGGKAQYF.

The CDR3 sequence is CASTNPNYGYTF. The DNA of the CDR3 is TGTGCCAGCACCAACCCTAACTATGGCTACACCTTC. This chain connects TRBV12-3 or TRBV12-4 to TRBJ1-2; D unresolved. The CDR3 contains 12 residues. The V end was cut by 7 bases, the J end by 0 bases, with 6 bases between.

The CDR3 DNA follows: TGTGCCAGCAGTTATCTTGGCGGGGGATACAATGAGCAGTTCTTC. Amino acid sequence: CASSYLGGGYNEQFF. V gene TRBV6-5 combines with J gene TRBJ2-1; TRBD2 matches 7 bases. The length of the CDR3 is 15 residues. Trimming cost V 3 bases and J 4 bases; bases outside gene matches: 6. CDR1 and CDR2 from the germline V gene are MNHEY and SVGAGI.

This sequence joins TRBV7-9 and TRBJ1-1; 7 positions match TRBD1. CDR3 length equals 16 residues. The germline V gene encodes CDR1 SEHNR and CDR2 FQNEAQ (reference sequence). The trim removed 5 bases at V and 1 base at J, leaving 10 bases unmatched. The CDR3 protein is CASSVGIDRANTEAFF. As DNA, the CDR3 is TGTGCCAGCAGCGTGGGGATCGACAGGGCGAACACTGAAGCTTTCTTT.

The V call is TRBV27, the J call TRBJ2-5; D possibly corresponds to TRBD2 (5 bases). Trimming stripped 7 bases from V and 3 bases from J, with 21 bases between. This CDR3 is 16 amino acids long. Looked up from germline, CDR1 is MNHEY and CDR2 is SMNVEV (reference sequence). The CDR3 sequence is CASNSPVGDQEETQYF. CDR3 bases: TGTGCCAGCAACTCCCCTGTCGGGGATCAGGAAGAGACCCAGTACTTC.

The chain combines TRBV28 with TRBJ2-2, with 8 bases that match TRBD1. There are 14 residues in the CDR3. The ends lost 6 bases at V and 0 bases at J; junction bases unmatched: 0. Per the germline V gene, CDR1 is MDHEN and CDR2 is SYDVKM. The CDR3: CASRQGANTGELFF. Written as DNA, the CDR3 is TGTGCCAGCAGACAGGGGGCGAACACCGGGGAGCTGTTTTTT.

This clone was observed a few times. This chain uses TRBV5-6 with TRBJ1-1, with D uncertain. Trimming took 0 bases from V and 0 from J, leaving 3 bases between them. The CDR3 is 13 residues long. Germline-derived CDR1 and CDR2 are SGHDT and YYEEEE. The DNA of the CDR3 is TGTGCCAGCAGCTTGGGCATGAACACTGAAGCTTTCTTT. Amino acid sequence: CASSLGMNTEAFF.